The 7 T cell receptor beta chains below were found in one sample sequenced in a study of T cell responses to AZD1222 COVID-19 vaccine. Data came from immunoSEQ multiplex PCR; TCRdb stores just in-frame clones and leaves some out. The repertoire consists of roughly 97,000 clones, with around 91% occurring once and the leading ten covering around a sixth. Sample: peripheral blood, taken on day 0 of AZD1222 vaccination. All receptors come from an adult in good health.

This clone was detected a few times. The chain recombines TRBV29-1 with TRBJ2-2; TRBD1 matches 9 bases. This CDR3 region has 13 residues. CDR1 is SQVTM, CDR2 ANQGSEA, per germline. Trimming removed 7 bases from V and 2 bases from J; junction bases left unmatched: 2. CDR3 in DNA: TGCAGCGGGGGACAGGGCAACACCGGGGAGCTGTTTTTT. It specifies CSGGQGNTGELFF.

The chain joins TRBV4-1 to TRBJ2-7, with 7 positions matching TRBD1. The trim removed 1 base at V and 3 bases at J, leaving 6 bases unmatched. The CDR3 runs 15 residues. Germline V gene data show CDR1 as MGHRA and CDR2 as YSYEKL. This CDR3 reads CASSQGDSTDYEQYF. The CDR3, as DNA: TGCGCCAGCAGCCAAGGGGACAGCACCGACTACGAGCAGTACTTC.

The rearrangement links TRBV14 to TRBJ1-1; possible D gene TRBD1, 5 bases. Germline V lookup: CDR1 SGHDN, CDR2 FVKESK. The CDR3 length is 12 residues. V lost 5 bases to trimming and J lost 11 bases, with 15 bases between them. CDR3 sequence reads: CASSEGFRGAFF. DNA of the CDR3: TGTGCCAGCAGCGAAGGCTTCCGGGGCGCTTTCTTT.

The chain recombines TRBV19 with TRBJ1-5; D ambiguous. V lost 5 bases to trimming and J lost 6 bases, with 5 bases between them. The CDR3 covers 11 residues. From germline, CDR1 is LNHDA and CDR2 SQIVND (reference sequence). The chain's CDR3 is CASSLGQPQHF. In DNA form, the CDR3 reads TGTGCCAGTAGTCTCGGTCAGCCCCAGCATTTT.

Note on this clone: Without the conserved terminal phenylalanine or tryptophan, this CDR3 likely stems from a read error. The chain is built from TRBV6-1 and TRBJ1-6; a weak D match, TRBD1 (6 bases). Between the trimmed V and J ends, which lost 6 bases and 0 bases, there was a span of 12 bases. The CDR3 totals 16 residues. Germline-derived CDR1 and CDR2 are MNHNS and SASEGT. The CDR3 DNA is TGTGCCAGCAGCGAAACAGGGCGCTCCTATAATTCACCCCTCCACCTT. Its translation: CASSETGRSYNSPLHL.

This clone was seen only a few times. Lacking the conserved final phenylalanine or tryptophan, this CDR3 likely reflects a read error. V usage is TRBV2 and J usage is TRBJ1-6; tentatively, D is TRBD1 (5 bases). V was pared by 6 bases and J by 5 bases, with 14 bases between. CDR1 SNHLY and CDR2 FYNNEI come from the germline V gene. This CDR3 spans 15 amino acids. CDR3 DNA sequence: TGTGCCAGCAGATCGGGGGTGAGAGATAATTCACCCCTCCACCTT. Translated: CASRSGVRDNSPLHL.

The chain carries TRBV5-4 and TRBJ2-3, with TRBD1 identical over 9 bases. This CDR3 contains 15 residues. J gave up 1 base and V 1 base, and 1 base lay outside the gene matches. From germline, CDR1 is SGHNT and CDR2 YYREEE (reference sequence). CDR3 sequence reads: CASSLRDRGTDTQYF. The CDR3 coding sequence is TGTGCCAGCAGCTTGAGGGACAGGGGCACAGATACGCAGTATTTT.